Listed here are 10 T cell receptor beta chains from one sample, sequenced in a study of human T cells and chemical hapten exposure. Time point denoted: pre-sensitization, week 0. The treatment was: therapeutic diphenylcyclopropenone sensitization with weekly scalp DPC. TCRdb analysed the RACE reads with MiXCR anew, one entry per CDR3 protein. The profile shows approximately 260,000 distinct CDR3 sequences, around 9.3% of them singletons. Sample: whole blood, taken in connection with sensitization to the hapten diphenylcyclopropenone (DPC). Receptors originate from a woman in her thirties or forties with alopecia areata. Some clones in this sample may be carry-over from other donors' samples.

The chain combines TRBV6-5 with TRBJ2-7, with D possibly being TRBD1 (6 bases). Trimming took 4 bases from V and 0 from J, leaving 22 bases between them. There are 18 residues in the CDR3. Germline V CDR1 and CDR2: MNHEY, SVGAGI. The CDR3 region has the DNA TGTGCCAGCAGTTCCTTACCTACGGGACACCTGAGCTCCTACGAGCAGTACTTC. It yields the protein CASSSLPTGHLSSYEQYF.

This clonotype was seen only a few times. This sequence joins TRBV11-2 and TRBJ2-7, with D perhaps given as TRBD1 or TRBD2 (5 bases each). The CDR3 consists of 12 residues. Trimming cost V 5 bases and J 8 bases, with 13 bases left between them. CDR1 and CDR2 (germline): SGHAT, FQNNGV. The CDR3 protein is CASSPPGTQQYF. The CDR3 DNA is TGTGCCAGCAGCCCCCCCGGGACCCAGCAGTACTTC.

There are a few counts of this clonotype. V and J are TRBV7-6 and TRBJ2-7, with 14 bases that match TRBD2. The CDR3 runs 20 residues. J lost 4 bases, V lost 1 base, and 15 bases had no gene match. Germline CDR1 reads SGHVS; CDR2 reads FNYEAQ. CDR3 sequence reads: CASSLVAGLAGETLTYEQYF. The CDR3 DNA reads TGTGCCAGCAGCTTAGTTGCGGGACTAGCGGGAGAAACCCTAACTTACGAGCAGTACTTC.

This clonotype showed up just a few times. The chain recombines TRBV4-3 with TRBJ2-1, with a possible D match to TRBD2 (6 bases). Trimming pared 0 bases from V and 0 bases from J, leaving 24 bases between. The CDR3 totals 21 residues. Germline V gene lookup returns CDR1 LGHNA and CDR2 YSLEER. The chain's CDR3 is CASSQELVSGGFSNSYNEQFF. The CDR3 nucleotides are TGCGCCAGCAGCCAAGAGTTAGTTAGTGGGGGGTTTTCTAACTCCTACAATGAGCAGTTCTTC.

This chain links TRBV20-1 with TRBJ1-6; unclear D gene. The CDR3 has 13 amino acids. V was trimmed by 5 bases and J by 12 bases, leaving 17 bases between them. From germline, CDR1 is DFQATT and CDR2 SNEGSKA (reference sequence). This CDR3 is CSAVVGIDLPLHF. For the CDR3, the DNA is TGCAGTGCTGTCGTCGGGATTGATTTACCCCTCCACTTT.

This clonotype was seen at least ten times. The chain recombines TRBV25-1 with TRBJ1-4; possibly TRBD1 for D (5 bases). Per the germline V gene, CDR1 is MGHDK and CDR2 is SYGVNS. V lost 7 bases and J 10 bases, leaving 22 bases between the germline ends. The CDR3 contains 15 residues. The CDR3 nucleotides are TGTGCCAGCACTCCAAGCGGGGGGTTTTCGGTAAAACTGTTTTTT. Protein sequence: CASTPSGGFSVKLFF.

A few counts support this clonotype. The chain employs TRBV28 and TRBJ1-1; D unclear. V lost 2 bases and J lost 4, with 11 bases in between. CDR1 and CDR2 from the germline V gene are MDHEN and SYDVKM. This CDR3 region has 14 residues. The CDR3 DNA follows: TGTGCCAGCAGTTTAGTTGTCCCTAGCACTGAAGCTTTCTTT. As protein: CASSLVVPSTEAFF.

The gene calls are TRBV29-1 and TRBJ2-3; possibly TRBD2 for D (5 bases). V dropped 1 base and J dropped 10 bases, with 12 bases sitting between them. This CDR3 spans 12 amino acids. Germline values: CDR1 SQVTM, CDR2 ANQGSEA. CDR3 sequence (DNA): TGCAGCGTTGAAGCAAGCCCAGCGGCGCAGTATTTT. This translates into CSVEASPAAQYF.

This clonotype was counted at least ten times. V usage is TRBV20-1 and J usage is TRBJ2-1; 7 nucleotides align to TRBD1. J lost 10 bases, V lost 6 bases, and 9 bases had no gene match. Germline values: CDR1 DFQATT, CDR2 SNEGSKA (reference sequence). This CDR3 has 12 residues. This CDR3 is CSAAEGAREQFF. In DNA form, the CDR3 reads TGCAGTGCCGCCGAGGGGGCGAGGGAGCAGTTCTTC.

This clonotype showed up just a few times. The chain recombines TRBV6-1 with TRBJ2-5; D gene ambiguous. V was cut by 1 base and J by 0 bases, with 9 bases left in between. The CDR3 loop spans 15 amino acids. Germline V CDR1 and CDR2: MNHNS, SASEGT. CDR3 sequence: CASSEVVHNQETQYF. In DNA, the CDR3 is TGTGCCAGCAGTGAAGTGGTACATAACCAAGAGACCCAGTACTTC.